This is a list of T cell receptor beta chains from one sample in a study of T cells expressing NK-cell markers. TCRdb processed the 5' RACE reads again and assigns one entry to each CDR3 protein, with no DNA. The listing contains roughly 350,000 distinct CDR3 sequences. The source material was blood T cells: a sorted CD56 or NKG2C T cell subset, CD4+ or CD8+ T cells, or bulk PBMC T cells (not recorded which). These receptor sequences come from a man aged 18 to 69 in good health. CDR3s include the opening cysteine and the closing phenylalanine or tryptophan.

J,V,length,CDR3
TRBJ2-3,TRBV5-6,16,CASSFGLAGDTDTQYF
TRBJ2-6,TRBV19,19,CASSNLGLGGSSGANVLTF
TRBJ1-1,TRBV12-5,13,CASGYLGSAEAFF
TRBJ2-5,TRBV10-3,14,CAISAGGGRETQYF
TRBJ2-5,TRBV12-3/TRBV12-4,13,CASSAPPVETQYF
TRBJ2-7,TRBV11-2,16,CASSFGTSGGFYEQYF
TRBJ2-1,TRBV5-1,13,CASSLGWDSVPFF
TRBJ1-1,TRBV19,11,CASKGETEAFF
TRBJ2-7,TRBV5-4,13,CASSADTPREQYF
TRBJ2-5,TRBV27,14,CASSIWVPQETQYF
TRBJ1-1,TRBV20-1,12,CRWGNMNTEAFF
TRBJ2-7,TRBV6-1,15,CASSEDGQGIYEQYF
TRBJ2-3,TRBV14,17,CASSNTGQRGALDTQYF
TRBJ1-1,TRBV27,14,CASSPVGRNTEAFF
TRBJ1-2,TRBV7-2,12,CASSYRRSGYTF
TRBJ2-1,TRBV5-1,15,CASSWTRTSYNEQFF
TRBJ2-7,TRBV11-1,15,CASSLQLGGAYEQYF
TRBJ2-7,TRBV5-6,15,CASRQSYWASYEQYF
TRBJ2-2,TRBV19,14,CASSSSQRTGELFF
TRBJ2-3,TRBV27,15,CASSPAGQGEDTQYF
TRBJ1-1,TRBV12-3/TRBV12-4,16,CASSPGVGTMNTEAFF
TRBJ2-1,TRBV5-1,14,CASSTMGLVGEQFF
TRBJ1-6,TRBV20-1,19,CSAPRRGQGLSSYNSPLHF
TRBJ2-3,TRBV9,13,CASSGPYGDTQYF
TRBJ2-1,TRBV18,15,CASSPNQGSYNEQFF
TRBJ2-1,TRBV28,16,CASSTPAGGSYNEQFF
TRBJ2-7,TRBV7-3,22,CASSLKTGTGTGLAGGAYEQYF
TRBJ2-3,TRBV7-9,17,CASSLYVRGTGGDTQYF
TRBJ1-5,TRBV20-1,12,CSARGQIGSQHF
TRBJ1-2,TRBV5-6,14,CASSLPGLGGGYTF
TRBJ2-5,TRBV11-1,13,CASSLGKRETQYF
TRBJ1-6,TRBV28,17,CASSLLAGTEFNSPLHF
TRBJ1-4,TRBV7-2,16,CASSLARRQGNEKLFF
TRBJ1-6,TRBV7-8,13,CASHPRGNSPLHF
TRBJ1-4,TRBV5-5,14,CASSLDSPFEKLFF
TRBJ1-5,TRBV15,13,CATSKGEGLPQHF
TRBJ1-1,TRBV9,13,CASRRQPNTEAFF
TRBJ2-1,TRBV29-1,15,CSVDFSRRKNNEQFF
TRBJ1-1,TRBV20-1,12,CSASRQADEAFF
TRBJ1-2,TRBV6-1,16,CASSGGGTGSTYGYTF
TRBJ1-2,TRBV7-2,15,CASSFEPQGQGGYTF
TRBJ2-3,TRBV24-1,18,CATSSRRGTGVTTDTQYF
TRBJ2-1,TRBV5-5,15,CASSETVSNYNEQFF
TRBJ2-3,TRBV12-3/TRBV12-4,16,CASRLAGTGQLDTQYF
TRBJ2-1,TRBV7-2,16,CASSLGPSGVYNEQFF
TRBJ1-6,TRBV3-1,14,CASSQGLLDSPLHF
TRBJ1-5,TRBV6-5,15,CASSSGSWGNQPQHF
TRBJ2-2,TRBV11-2,13,CAGTDFLDGELFF
TRBJ2-3,TRBV12-3/TRBV12-4,12,CASSLRQPTQYF
TRBJ2-7,TRBV11-2,15,CASSLDRSVSYEQYF
TRBJ2-1,TRBV5-1,15,CASSLTLITYNEQFF
TRBJ2-2,TRBV2,19,CASRRQGAVLGYNTGELFF
TRBJ1-1,TRBV6-1,13,CASRQQGATEAFF